A single T cell receptor (beta chain) is shown here with its context. Antigen: not known. Trimming removed 0 bases from V and 6 bases from J, with 5 bases in between. The CDR3 is made up of 13 amino acids. Germline CDR1 is LGHNA and CDR2 is YNFKEQ. This sample is part of a study of response to subunit inactivated influenza vaccine. Study observations and caveats: Each seasonal influenza vaccination, the authors suggested, recruits few new T cells.

MiXCR, applied by TCRdb to the RT-PCR reads, yields one record per CDR3 protein. The sample lists roughly 650,000 distinct CDR3 sequences, approximately 14% seen once, with roughly 11% in the top ten. The V gene is TRBV4-2, the J gene TRBJ2-2, with no clear D. The source was PBMCs from blood, collected 11 to 12 days after vaccination. This sequence originates from a man in his fifties or sixties who received an inactivated influenza vaccine. CDR3 amino acids: CASSQEVPGELFF. CDR3 DNA: TGTGCCAGCAGCCAAGAAGTCCCCGGGGAGCTGTTTTTT.